This T cell receptor beta chain was identified in a study of early T cells in non-severe SARS-CoV-2 infection. The wider study: The input, bulk RNA from unsorted whole blood, was sequenced, and chains were unpaired.

There are a few counts of this clonotype. Antigen: not known. V lost 5 bases, J lost 4 bases, and 5 bases stayed unmatched. The germline V gene has CDR1 PRHDT and CDR2 FYEKMQ (reference sequence). CDR3 length: 13 residues. General observations from the study: VDJdb matching skewed toward anti-spike CD8 responses, missing private and CD4 specificities.

Attachment of unique molecular identifiers was made to individual cDNA molecules. One entry per CDR3 protein, called by TCRdb with MiXCR from the 5' RACE reads. The table shows about 76,000 distinct CDR3 sequences, with roughly 15% occurring only once. This chain connects TRBV13 to TRBJ2-7; 7 nucleotides match TRBD2. The receptor was derived from an adult who was a healthcare worker with PCR-confirmed SARS-CoV-2 infection or an uninfected control (not recorded which). Material for sequencing was whole blood. CDR3 amino acids: CASSAAGPYEQYF. The DNA for the CDR3 is TGTGCCAGCAGCGCAGCGGGACCTTACGAGCAGTACTTC. The full variable domain, in which reference TRBV13 and TRBJ2-7 provide the parts outside the CDR3, is AAGVIQSPRHLIKEKRETATLKCYPIPRHDTVYWYQQGPGQDPQFLISFYEKMQSDKGSIPDRFSAQQFSDYHSELNMSSLELGDSALYFCASSAAGPYEQYFGPGTRLTVT.